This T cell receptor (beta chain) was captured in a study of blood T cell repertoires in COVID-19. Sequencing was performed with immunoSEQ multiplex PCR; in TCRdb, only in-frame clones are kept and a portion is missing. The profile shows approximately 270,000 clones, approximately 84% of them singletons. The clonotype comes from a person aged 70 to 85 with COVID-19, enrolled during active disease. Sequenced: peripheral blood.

CDR3 nucleotides: TGTGCCAGCAGCCCGGGACAGGGGGAGGTGGGGGAAGAGACCCAGTACTTC. Translation gives CASSPGQGEVGEETQYF. This rearrangement joins TRBV3-1 (or the pseudogene TRBV3-2) to TRBJ2-5, with 11 bases identical to TRBD1. The germline V gene encodes CDR1 LGHDT and CDR2 YNNKEL (reference sequence). This CDR3 is 17 amino acids long. J was trimmed by 3 bases and V by 4 bases; bases with no gene match: 10.